This T cell receptor beta chain was retrieved from a study of shared clonotypes between healthy human individuals. Study-wide background: CD8 memory received one plate per donor, CD8 naive two, CD4 memory three and CD4 naive three.

Libraries were prepared by immunoSEQ multiplex PCR; TCRdb keeps only in-frame clonotypes and omits some of them. The data contain some 2.1 million clones, 95% of them singletons. Findings and caveats of the study: Naive subsets generally had larger estimated richness than memory subsets. Only blood was sampled, and tissue TCR repertoires likely differ from blood ones.

Caucasian adults living in Nashville, Tennessee, provided all samples. About this clone: Its cognate antigen is unknown.

Sequencing was carried out using naive CD4+ T cells sorted from blood. Sample subset: CD45RA+ positively selected. This TCR derives from a man aged 18 to 29 in good health.

Here the CDR3 reads CASSSLGQGDQPQHF. CDR3 in DNA: TGTGCCAGCTCATCACTAGGACAGGGAGATCAGCCCCAGCATTTT. The chain couples TRBV18 to TRBJ1-5; 8 positions agree with TRBD1. The CDR3 contains 15 residues. The V gene's germline CDR1 is KGHSH and CDR2 LQKENI. J lost 5 bases, V lost 5 bases, and 8 bases had no gene match.